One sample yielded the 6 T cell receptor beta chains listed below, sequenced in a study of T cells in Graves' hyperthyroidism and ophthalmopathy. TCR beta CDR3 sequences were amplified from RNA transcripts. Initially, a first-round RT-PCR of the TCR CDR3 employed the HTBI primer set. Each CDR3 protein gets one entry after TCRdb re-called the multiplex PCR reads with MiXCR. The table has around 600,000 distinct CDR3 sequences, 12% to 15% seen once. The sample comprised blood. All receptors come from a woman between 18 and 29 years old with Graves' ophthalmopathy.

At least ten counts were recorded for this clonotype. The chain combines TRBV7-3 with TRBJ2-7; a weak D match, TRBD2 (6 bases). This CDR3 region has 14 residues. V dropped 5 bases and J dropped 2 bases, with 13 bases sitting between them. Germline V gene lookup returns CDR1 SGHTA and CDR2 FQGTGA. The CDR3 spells CASSPSSGAYEQYF. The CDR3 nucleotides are TGTGCCAGCAGCCCCTCCTCGGGGGCCTACGAGCAGTACTTC.

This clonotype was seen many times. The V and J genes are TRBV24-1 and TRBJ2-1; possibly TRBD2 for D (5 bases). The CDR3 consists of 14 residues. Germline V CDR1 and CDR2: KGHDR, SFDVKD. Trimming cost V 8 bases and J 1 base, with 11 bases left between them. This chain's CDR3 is CATTSSGSYNEQFF. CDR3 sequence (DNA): TGTGCCACCACATCGTCGGGATCCTACAATGAGCAGTTCTTC.

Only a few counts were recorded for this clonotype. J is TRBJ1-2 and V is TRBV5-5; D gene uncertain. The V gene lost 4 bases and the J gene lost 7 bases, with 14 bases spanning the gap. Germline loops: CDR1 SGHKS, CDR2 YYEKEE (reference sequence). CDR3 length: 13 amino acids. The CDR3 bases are TGTGCCAGCAGCCTCGAATTCGGGCCTGGCTACACCTTC. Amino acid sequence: CASSLEFGPGYTF.

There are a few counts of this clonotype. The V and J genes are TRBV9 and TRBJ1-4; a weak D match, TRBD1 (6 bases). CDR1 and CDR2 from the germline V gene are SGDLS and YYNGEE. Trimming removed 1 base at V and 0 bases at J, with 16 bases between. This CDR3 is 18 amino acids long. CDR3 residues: CASSVSGRGPATNEKLFF. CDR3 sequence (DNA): TGTGCCAGCAGCGTAAGTGGCAGGGGCCCTGCAACTAATGAAAAACTGTTTTTT.

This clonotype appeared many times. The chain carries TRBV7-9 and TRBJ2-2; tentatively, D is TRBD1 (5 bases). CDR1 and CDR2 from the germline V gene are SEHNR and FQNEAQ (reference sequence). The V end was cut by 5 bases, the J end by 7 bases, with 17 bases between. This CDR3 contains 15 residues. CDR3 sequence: CASSQGSRVDGELFF. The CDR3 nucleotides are TGTGCCAGCAGCCAGGGATCCCGGGTAGACGGGGAGCTGTTTTTT. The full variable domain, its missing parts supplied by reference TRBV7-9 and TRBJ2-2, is DTGVSQNPRHKITKRGQNVTFRCDPISEHNRLYWYRQTLGQGPEFLTYFQNEAQLEKSRLLSDRFSAERPKGSFSTLEIQRTEQGDSAMYLCASSQGSRVDGELFFGEGSRLTVL.

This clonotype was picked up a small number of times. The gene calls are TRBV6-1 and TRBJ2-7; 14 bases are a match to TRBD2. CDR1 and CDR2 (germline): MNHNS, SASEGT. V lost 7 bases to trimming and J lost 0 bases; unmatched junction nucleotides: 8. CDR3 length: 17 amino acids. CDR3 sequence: CASTGLAGDLNSYEQYF. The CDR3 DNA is TGTGCCAGCACGGGACTAGCGGGAGACCTTAACTCCTACGAGCAGTACTTC.